Shown below are 8 T cell receptor beta chains from a single sample sequenced in a study of blood T cell repertoires in COVID-19 (dated by TCRdb to 2020 to 2021). The library was produced with the immunoSEQ multiplex PCR assay. TCRdb's version of the immuneACCESS table is confined to in-frame rearrangements and falls short of the full clone set. An unresolved V gene accounts for under half of the shortfall where checked; the remainder is of unknown origin. Across this sample there are more than 150,000 clones, with under 85% seen only once. Of the sample, 7.5% to 10% falls within the top ten clones. The sequencing sample was made of peripheral blood. The receptor source for this set is an elderly woman with acute or convalescent COVID-19.

This clone was seen once. The rearrangement joins TRBV7-2 to TRBJ1-2, with 8 nucleotides matching TRBD1. The CDR3 contains 15 residues. V dropped 5 bases and J dropped 7; count of bases not matched to a gene: 12. Germline-derived CDR1 and CDR2 are SGHTA and FQGNSA. In DNA form, the CDR3 reads TGTGCCAGCAGCCCCCCCCCAGGGGGCGGAGGTGGCTACACCTTC. Encoded protein: CASSPPPGGGGGYTF.

The V call is TRBV25-1, the J call TRBJ2-3; 9 nucleotides line up with TRBD1. V shed 6 bases and J 3 bases; nucleotides not matched to a gene: 7. CDR3 length equals 15 residues. Germline V gives CDR1 MGHDK, CDR2 SYGVNS. CDR3 coding DNA: TGTGCCAGCAGCCCGGGACAGGGAAGGACAGATACGCAGTATTTT. The encoded protein is CASSPGQGRTDTQYF.

The chain uses TRBV15 and TRBJ2-7; TRBD1 is a possible D gene (6 bases). The V end was cut by 0 bases, the J end by 12 bases, with 15 bases between. This CDR3 region has 13 residues. Germline V CDR1 and CDR2: LNHNV, YYDKDF (reference sequence). CDR3 nucleotides: TGTGCCACCAGCAGAGATCTTCGTGGGACACTGTACTTC. Its translation is CATSRDLRGTLYF.

V usage is TRBV5-8 and J usage is TRBJ2-3; TRBD2 matches 11 bases. V was clipped by 2 bases and J by 0 bases; unmatched bases: 2. Germline V gene lookup returns CDR1 SGHTS and CDR2 YDEGEE. CDR3 length: 16 residues. As DNA, the CDR3 is TGTGCCAGCAGCTTCCGGACTAGCGGGAGCACAGATACGCAGTATTTT. This sequence encodes CASSFRTSGSTDTQYF. The entire variable domain, with the rest obtained from reference TRBV5-8 and TRBJ2-3, is as follows: EAGVTQSPTHLIKTRGQQATLRCSPISGHTSVYWYQQALGLGLQFLLWYDEGEERNRGNFPPRFSGRQFPNYSSELNVNALELEDSALYLCASSFRTSGSTDTQYFGPGTRLTVL.

This CDR3 is CASSPLRQTRGETQYF. The CDR3 DNA is TGTGCCAGCAGCCCTTTACGACAGACGCGCGGAGAGACCCAGTACTTC. The rearrangement uses TRBV7-2 and TRBJ2-5; the D gene is possibly TRBD1 (5 bases). Germline V CDR1 and CDR2: SGHTA, FQGNSA. The V gene lost 5 bases and the J gene lost 4 bases, with 20 bases spanning the gap. The CDR3 sequence is 16 residues long.

The chain joins TRBV2 to TRBJ1-1; D not resolved. The CDR3 totals 14 residues. The V end was cut by 5 bases, the J end by 6 bases, with 16 bases between. CDR1 is SNHLY, CDR2 FYNNEI, per germline. The CDR3 spells CASSPTTISPEAFF. CDR3 nucleotides: TGTGCCAGCAGTCCCACCACAATCTCTCCTGAAGCTTTCTTT.

The rearrangement links TRBV19 to TRBJ1-3; 8 nucleotides agree with TRBD1. This CDR3 spans 15 amino acids. Unmatched junction bases numbered 7, after V lost 5 bases and J lost 4 bases. From germline, CDR1 is LNHDA and CDR2 SQIVND (reference sequence). This CDR3 reads CASSSTGDRGNTIYF. The CDR3 nucleotides read TGTGCCAGTAGTTCGACAGGGGATCGGGGAAACACCATATATTTT.

The V and J genes are TRBV2 and TRBJ2-1, with 16 nucleotides matching TRBD2. The CDR3 has 17 amino acids. The germline gives CDR1 SNHLY, CDR2 FYNNEI. V shed 6 bases, J shed 8 bases, and the junction held 10 bases outside the gene matches. The CDR3 sequence is CASSAGTSGRAQDEQFF. The CDR3 nucleotides read TGTGCCAGCAGCGCCGGGACTAGCGGGAGGGCCCAGGATGAGCAGTTCTTC.